Here is one T cell receptor (beta chain) with its context. The sample originates from a study of blood T cell repertoires in COVID-19. Looking at the study overall: Both acute and convalescent COVID-19 samples were obtained from the United States, Italy and Spain. The analysed material was cDNA or gDNA that came from T cells, B-cell-depleted T cells, or PBMCs.

The CDR3 sequence is 14 residues long. V was trimmed by 10 bases and J by 3 bases, leaving 16 bases between them. CDR1 and CDR2 from the germline V gene are MNHNY and SVGAGI (reference sequence). Authors' data handling: Estimates of nucleated cell counts were drawn from the amplification of reference gene primers. This table comes from immunoSEQ multiplex PCR, and its TCRdb copy is limited to in-frame clones, with some not included. V and J calls and clone size come straight from that table; D and trimming were deduced from the DNA. The sample includes almost 200,000 clones, roughly nine tenths seen only once; the top ten take 0.6% to 0.9%.

Sequences were obtained from peripheral blood. V gene TRBV6-6 combines with J gene TRBJ1-3; no reliable D call. This TCR was sampled from a woman aged 70 to 79 with acute or convalescent COVID-19. CDR3 sequence: CATRGWEDGNTIYF. CDR3 sequence (DNA): TGTGCCACCCGAGGGTGGGAAGATGGAAACACCATATATTTT.